There are many counts of the clone carrying this TCR beta chain. The antigen is unknown. This sample was included in a study of CD8 T cells in ankylosing spondylitis. V shed 0 bases, J shed 7 bases, and the junction held 7 bases outside the gene matches. Germline V CDR1 and CDR2: LNHNV, YYDKDF (reference sequence). This CDR3 is 15 amino acids long. Overall study findings and caveats: It appeared that ankylosing spondylitis blood was characterized by a TCR beta motif of 8 or 9 highly homologous variants.

One entry per CDR3 protein, called by TCRdb with MiXCR from the 5' RACE reads. This table holds some 400,000 distinct CDR3 sequences, approximately 20% found once. This chain uses TRBV15 with TRBJ2-7; 9 bases map to TRBD1. The TCR was taken from a male donor with ankylosing spondylitis. Sequenced material: blood, either unsorted or a sorted T cell fraction (not recorded which). In DNA form, the CDR3 reads TGTGCCACCAGCAGAGATTTGGGGGACAGGGCGGAGCAGTACTTC. This translates into CATSRDLGDRAEQYF.